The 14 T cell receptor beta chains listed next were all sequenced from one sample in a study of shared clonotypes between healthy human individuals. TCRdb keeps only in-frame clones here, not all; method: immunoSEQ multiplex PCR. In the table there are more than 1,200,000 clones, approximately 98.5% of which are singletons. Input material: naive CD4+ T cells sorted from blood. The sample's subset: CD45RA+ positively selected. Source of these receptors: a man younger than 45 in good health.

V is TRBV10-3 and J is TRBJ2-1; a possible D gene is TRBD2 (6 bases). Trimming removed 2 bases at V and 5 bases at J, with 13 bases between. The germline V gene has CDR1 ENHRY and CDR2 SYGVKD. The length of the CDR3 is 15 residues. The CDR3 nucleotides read TGTGCCATCAGTGAGGGCGGGAATACCAACAATGAGCAGTTCTTC. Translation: CAISEGGNTNNEQFF.

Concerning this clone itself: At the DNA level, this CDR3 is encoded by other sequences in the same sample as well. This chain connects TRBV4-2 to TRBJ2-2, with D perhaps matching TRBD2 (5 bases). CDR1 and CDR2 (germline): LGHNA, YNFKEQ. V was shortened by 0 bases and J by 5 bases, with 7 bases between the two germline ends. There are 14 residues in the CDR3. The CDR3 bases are TGTGCCAGCAGCCAAGATCGGAGGACCGGGGAGCTGTTTTTT. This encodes CASSQDRRTGELFF.

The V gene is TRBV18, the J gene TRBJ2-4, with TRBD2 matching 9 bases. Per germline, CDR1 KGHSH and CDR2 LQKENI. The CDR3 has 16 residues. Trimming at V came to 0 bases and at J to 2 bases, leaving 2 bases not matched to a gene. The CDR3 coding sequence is TGTGCCAGCTCACCACCGCTAGCGGGAACCAAAAACATTCAGTACTTC. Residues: CASSPPLAGTKNIQYF.

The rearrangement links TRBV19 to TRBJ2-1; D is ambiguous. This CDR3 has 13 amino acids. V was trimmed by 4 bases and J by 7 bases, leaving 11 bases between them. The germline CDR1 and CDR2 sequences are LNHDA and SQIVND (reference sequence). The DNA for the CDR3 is TGTGCCAGTAGTAAGTACGATTCGAATGAGCAGTTCTTC. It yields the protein CASSKYDSNEQFF.

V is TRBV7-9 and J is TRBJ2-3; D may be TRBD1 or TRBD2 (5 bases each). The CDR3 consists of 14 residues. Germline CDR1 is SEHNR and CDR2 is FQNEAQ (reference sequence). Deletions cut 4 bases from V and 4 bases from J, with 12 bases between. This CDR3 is CASSWDLGADTQYF. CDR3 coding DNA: TGTGCCAGCAGCTGGGACCTTGGAGCAGATACGCAGTATTTT.

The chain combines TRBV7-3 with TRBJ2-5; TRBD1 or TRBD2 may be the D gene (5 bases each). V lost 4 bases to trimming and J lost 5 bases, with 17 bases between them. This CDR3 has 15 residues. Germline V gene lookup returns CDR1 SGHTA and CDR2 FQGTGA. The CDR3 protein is CASSSPPSGPETQYF. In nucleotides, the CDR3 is TGTGCCAGCAGCTCCCCTCCATCGGGGCCGGAGACCCAGTACTTC.

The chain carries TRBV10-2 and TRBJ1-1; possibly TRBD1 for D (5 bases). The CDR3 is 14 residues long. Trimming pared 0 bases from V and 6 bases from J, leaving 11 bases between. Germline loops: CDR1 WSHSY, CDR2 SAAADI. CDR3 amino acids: CASSESAGRAEAFF. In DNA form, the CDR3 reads TGCGCCAGCAGTGAGTCCGCGGGCAGGGCTGAAGCTTTCTTT.

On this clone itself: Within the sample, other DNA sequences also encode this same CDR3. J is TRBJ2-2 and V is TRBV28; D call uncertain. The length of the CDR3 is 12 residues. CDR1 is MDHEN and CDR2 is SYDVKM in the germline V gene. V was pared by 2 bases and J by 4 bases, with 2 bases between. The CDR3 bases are TGTGCCAGCAGTTTAGGCACCGGGGAGCTGTTTTTT. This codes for CASSLGTGELFF.

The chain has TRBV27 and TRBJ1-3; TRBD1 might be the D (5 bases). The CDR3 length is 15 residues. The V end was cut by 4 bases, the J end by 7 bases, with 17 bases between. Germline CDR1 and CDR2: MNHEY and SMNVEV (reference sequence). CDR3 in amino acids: CASSSLRVGGNTIYF. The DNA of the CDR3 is TGTGCCAGCAGTTCCCTCAGGGTCGGGGGGAACACCATATATTTT.

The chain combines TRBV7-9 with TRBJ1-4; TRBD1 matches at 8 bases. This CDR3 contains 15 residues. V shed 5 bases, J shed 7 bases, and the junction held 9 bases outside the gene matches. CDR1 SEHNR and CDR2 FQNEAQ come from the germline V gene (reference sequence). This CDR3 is CASSPGRGLFEKLFF. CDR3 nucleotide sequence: TGTGCCAGCAGCCCAGGCAGGGGGCTTTTTGAAAAACTGTTTTTT.

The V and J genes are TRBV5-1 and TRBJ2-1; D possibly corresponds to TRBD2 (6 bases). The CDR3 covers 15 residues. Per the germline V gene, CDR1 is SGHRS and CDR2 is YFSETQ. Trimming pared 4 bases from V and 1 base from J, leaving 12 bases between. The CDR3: CASSLYGGSYNEQFF. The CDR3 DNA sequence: TGCGCCAGCAGCCTATATGGAGGGTCCTACAATGAGCAGTTCTTC.

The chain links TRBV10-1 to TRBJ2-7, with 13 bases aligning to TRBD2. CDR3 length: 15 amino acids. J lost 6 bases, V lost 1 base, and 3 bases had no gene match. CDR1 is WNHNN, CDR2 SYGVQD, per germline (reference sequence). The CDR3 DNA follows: TGCGCCAGCAGTGAGTTAGGACTAGCGGGAGCCGAGCAGTACTTC. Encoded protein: CASSELGLAGAEQYF.

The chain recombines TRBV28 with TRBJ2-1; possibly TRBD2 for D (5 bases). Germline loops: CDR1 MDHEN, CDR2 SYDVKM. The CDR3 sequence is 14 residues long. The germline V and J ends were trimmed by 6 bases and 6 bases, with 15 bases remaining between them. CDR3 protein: CASRLRLTPNEQFF. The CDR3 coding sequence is TGTGCCAGCAGGCTGAGACTAACCCCCAATGAGCAGTTCTTC.

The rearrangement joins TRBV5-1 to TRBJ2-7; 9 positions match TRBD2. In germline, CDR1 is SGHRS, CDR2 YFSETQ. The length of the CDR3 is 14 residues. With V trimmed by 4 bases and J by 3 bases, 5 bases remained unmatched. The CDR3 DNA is TGCGCCAGCAGCGCTAGCGGGATTGACTACGAGCAGTACTTC. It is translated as CASSASGIDYEQYF.